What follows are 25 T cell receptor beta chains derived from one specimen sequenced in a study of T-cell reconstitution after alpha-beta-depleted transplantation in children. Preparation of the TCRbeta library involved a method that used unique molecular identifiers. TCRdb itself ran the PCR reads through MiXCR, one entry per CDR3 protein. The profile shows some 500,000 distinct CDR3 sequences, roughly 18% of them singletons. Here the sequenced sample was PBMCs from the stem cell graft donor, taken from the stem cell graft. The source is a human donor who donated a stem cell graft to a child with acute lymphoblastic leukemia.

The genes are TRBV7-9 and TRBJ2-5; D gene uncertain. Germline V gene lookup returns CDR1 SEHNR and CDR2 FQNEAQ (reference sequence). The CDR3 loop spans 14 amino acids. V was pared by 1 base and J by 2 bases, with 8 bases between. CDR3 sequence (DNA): TGTGCCAGCAGCTTAGGGTATAGTCAAGAGACCCAGTACTTC. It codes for CASSLGYSQETQYF.

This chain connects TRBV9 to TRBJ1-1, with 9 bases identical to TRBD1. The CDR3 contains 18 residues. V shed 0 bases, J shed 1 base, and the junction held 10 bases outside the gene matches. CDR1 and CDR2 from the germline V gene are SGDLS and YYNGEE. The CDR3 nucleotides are TGTGCCAGCAGCGTAGGGTTGGACAGGGGCGCTGCGAACACTGAAGCTTTCTTT. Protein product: CASSVGLDRGAANTEAFF. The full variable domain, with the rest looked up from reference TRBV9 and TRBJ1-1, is DSGVTQTPKHLITATGQRVTLRCSPRSGDLSVYWYQQSLDQGLQFLIQYYNGEERAKGNILERFSAQQFPDLHSELNLSSLELGDSALYFCASSVGLDRGAANTEAFFGQGTRLTVV.

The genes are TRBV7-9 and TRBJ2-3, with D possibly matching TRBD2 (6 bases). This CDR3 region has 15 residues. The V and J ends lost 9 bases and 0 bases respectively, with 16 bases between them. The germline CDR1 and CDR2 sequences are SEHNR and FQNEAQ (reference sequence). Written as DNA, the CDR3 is TGTGCCAGGGCTAGCGCCGCAGGGAGCACAGATACGCAGTATTTT. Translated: CARASAAGSTDTQYF.

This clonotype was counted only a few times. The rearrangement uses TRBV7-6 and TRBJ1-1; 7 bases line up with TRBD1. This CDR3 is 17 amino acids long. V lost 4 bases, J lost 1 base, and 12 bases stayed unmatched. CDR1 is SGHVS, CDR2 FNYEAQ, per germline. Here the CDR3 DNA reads TGTGCCAGCAGCTCTCTCCGTAACAGGGGAGGGAACACTGAAGCTTTCTTT. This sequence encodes CASSSLRNRGGNTEAFF.

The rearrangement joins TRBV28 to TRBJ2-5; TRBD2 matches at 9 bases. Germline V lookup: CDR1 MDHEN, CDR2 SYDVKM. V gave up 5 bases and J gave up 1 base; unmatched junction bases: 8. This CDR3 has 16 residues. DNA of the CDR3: TGTGCCAGCAGTCTCCATTCGACTAGCGGCCAAGAGACCCAGTACTTC. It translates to CASSLHSTSGQETQYF.

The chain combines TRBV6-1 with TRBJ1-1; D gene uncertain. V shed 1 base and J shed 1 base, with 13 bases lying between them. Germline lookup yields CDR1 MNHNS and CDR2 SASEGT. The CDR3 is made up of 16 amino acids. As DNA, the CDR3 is TGTGCCAGCAGTGAAGAAAAAGTGCGGTGGAACACTGAAGCTTTCTTT. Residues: CASSEEKVRWNTEAFF.

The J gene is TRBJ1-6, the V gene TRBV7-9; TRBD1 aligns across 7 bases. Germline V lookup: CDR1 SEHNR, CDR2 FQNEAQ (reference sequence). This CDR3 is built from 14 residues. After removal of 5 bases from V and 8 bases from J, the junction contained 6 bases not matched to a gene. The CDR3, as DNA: TGTGCCAGCAGCACGGGACAGAACCATTCACCCCTCCACTTT. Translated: CASSTGQNHSPLHF.

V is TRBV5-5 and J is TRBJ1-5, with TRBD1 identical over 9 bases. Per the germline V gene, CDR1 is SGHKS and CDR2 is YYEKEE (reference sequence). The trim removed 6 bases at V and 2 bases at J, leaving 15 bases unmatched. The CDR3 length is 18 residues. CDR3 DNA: TGTGCCAGCACCTCCGGGCAGGGACAGGGTTTGCGCAATCAGCCCCAGCATTTT. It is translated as CASTSGQGQGLRNQPQHF.

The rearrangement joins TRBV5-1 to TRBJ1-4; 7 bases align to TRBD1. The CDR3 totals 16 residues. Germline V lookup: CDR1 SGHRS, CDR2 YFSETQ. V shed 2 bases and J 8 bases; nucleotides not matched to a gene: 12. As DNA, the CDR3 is TGCGCCAGCAGCTTAAGACAGGGTGGGCTCGGCGAAAAACTGTTTTTT. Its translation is CASSLRQGGLGEKLFF.

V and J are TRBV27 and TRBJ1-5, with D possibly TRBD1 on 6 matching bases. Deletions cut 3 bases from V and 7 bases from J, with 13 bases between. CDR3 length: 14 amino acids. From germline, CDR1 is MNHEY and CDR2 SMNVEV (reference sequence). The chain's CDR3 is CASSLGGARQPQHF. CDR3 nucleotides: TGTGCCAGCAGTTTGGGGGGGGCGCGACAGCCCCAGCATTTT.

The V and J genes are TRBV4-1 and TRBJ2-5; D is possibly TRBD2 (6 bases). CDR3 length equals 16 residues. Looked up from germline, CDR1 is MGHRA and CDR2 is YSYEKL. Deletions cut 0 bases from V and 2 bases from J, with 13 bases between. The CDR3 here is CASSQDRAGRQETQYF. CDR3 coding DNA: TGCGCCAGCAGCCAAGATCGCGCGGGAAGACAAGAGACCCAGTACTTC.

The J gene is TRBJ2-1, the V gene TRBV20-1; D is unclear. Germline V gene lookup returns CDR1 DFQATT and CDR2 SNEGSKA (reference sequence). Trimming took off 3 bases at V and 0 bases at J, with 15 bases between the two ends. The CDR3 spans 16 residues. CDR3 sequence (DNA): TGCAGTGCTAGGTTTCGGCAGGCCAGCTCCTACAATGAGCAGTTCTTC. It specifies CSARFRQASSYNEQFF.

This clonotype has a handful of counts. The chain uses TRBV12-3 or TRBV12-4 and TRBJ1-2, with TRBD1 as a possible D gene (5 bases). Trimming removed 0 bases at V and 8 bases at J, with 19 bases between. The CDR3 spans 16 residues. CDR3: CASSLAVHRGVGGYTF. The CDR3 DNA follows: TGTGCCAGCAGTTTAGCGGTCCATCGAGGGGTCGGCGGCTACACCTTC.

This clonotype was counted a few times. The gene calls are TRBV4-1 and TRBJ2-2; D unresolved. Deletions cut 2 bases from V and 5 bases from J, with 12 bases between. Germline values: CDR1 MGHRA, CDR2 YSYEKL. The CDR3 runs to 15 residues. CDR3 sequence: CASSQPILKTGELFF. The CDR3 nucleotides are TGCGCCAGCAGCCAACCCATTCTTAAGACCGGGGAGCTGTTTTTT.

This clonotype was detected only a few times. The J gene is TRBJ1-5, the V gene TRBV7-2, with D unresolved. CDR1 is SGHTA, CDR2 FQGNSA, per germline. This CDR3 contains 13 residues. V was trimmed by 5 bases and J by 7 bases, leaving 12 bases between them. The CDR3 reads CASSPDREQPQHF. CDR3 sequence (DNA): TGTGCCAGCAGCCCCGACCGAGAGCAGCCCCAGCATTTT.

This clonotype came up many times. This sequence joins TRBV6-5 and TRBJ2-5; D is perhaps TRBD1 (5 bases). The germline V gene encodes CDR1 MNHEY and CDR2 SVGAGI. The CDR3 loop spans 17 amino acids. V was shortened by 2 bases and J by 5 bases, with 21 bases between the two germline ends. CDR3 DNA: TGTGCCAGCAGTTACGATACTTTTCAAGGGGATCGGGAGACCCAGTACTTC. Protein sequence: CASSYDTFQGDRETQYF.

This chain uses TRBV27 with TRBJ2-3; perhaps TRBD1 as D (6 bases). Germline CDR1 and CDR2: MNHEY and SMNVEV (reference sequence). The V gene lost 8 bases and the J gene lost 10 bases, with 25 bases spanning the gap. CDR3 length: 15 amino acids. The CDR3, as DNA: TGTGCCAGCGTGCCCGACCCGCAGGGGAAACCCCCGCAGTATTTT. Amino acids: CASVPDPQGKPPQYF.

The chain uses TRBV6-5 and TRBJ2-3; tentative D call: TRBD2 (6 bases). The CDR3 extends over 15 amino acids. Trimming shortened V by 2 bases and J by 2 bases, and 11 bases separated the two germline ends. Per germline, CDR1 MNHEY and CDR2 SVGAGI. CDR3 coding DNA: TGTGCCAGCAGTTACGGAGGGGAACACACAGATACGCAGTATTTT. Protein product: CASSYGGEHTDTQYF.

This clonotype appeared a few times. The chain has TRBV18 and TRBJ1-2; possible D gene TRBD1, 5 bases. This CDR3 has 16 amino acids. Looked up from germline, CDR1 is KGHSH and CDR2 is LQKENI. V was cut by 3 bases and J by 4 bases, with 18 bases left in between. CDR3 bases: TGTGCCAGCTCACCGGCACGGGACCGAGGTTCCTATGGCTACACCTTC. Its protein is CASSPARDRGSYGYTF.

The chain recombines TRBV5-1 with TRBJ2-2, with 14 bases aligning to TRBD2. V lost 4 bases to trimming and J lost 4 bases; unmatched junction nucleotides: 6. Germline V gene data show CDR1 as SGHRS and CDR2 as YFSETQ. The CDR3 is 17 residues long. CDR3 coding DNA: TGCGCCAGCAGCCCCCTGACTAGCGGGAGGGGCACCGGGGAGCTGTTTTTT. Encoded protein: CASSPLTSGRGTGELFF.

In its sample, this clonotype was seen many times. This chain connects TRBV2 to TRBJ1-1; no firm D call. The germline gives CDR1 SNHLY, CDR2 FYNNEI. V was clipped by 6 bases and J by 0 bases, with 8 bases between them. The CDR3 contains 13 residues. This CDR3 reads CASSSAVNTEAFF. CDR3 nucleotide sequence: TGTGCCAGCAGCTCAGCTGTGAACACTGAAGCTTTCTTT.

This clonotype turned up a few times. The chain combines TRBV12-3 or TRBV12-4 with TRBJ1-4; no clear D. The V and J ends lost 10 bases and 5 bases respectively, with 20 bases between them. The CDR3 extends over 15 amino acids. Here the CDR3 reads CATKSSLGSNEKLFF. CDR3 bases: TGTGCCACAAAGTCGTCCTTGGGTTCGAATGAAAAACTGTTTTTT.

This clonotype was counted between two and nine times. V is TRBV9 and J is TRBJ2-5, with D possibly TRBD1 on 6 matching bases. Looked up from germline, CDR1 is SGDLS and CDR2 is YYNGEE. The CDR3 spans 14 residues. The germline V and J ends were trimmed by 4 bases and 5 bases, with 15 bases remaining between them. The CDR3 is CASSPAGVKETQYF. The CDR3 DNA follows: TGTGCCAGCAGCCCCGCAGGGGTTAAGGAGACCCAGTACTTC. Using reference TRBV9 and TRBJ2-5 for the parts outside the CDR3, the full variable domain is DSGVTQTPKHLITATGQRVTLRCSPRSGDLSVYWYQQSLDQGLQFLIQYYNGEERAKGNILERFSAQQFPDLHSELNLSSLELGDSALYFCASSPAGVKETQYFGPGTRLLVL.

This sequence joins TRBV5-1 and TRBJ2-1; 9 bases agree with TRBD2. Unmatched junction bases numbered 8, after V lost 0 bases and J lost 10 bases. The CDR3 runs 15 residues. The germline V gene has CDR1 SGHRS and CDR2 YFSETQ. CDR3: CASSLGASGAEEQFF. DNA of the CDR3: TGCGCCAGCAGCTTGGGTGCTAGCGGGGCTGAGGAGCAGTTCTTC.

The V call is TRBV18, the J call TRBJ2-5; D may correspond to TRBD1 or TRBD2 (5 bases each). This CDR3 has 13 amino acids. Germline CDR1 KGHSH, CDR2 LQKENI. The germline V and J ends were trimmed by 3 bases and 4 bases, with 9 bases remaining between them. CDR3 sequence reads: CASSPARGETQYF. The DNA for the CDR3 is TGTGCCAGCTCACCGGCGAGGGGAGAGACCCAGTACTTC.